These T cell receptor beta chains were read from a single sample in a study of blood T cells in healthy people across ages. MiXCR, applied by TCRdb to the 5' RACE reads, yields one record per CDR3 protein. This sample has approximately 1.5 million distinct CDR3 sequences, with about 42% found just once. Sequencing was performed on blood. The origin of the receptors is a woman aged 18-29 years in good health. Both conserved end residues are part of each CDR3. D genes are given only for firm matches. Size tells how often a clone was seen (once, few, many) or the class of an expanded clone, and some rows leave it out.

TRBD2,TRBJ2-4,-,TRBV7-2,CASSRTSGGLAKNIQYF,TGTGCCAGCAGCCGGACTAGCGGGGGACTAGCCAAAAACATTCAGTACTTC
TRBD2,TRBJ2-1,-,TRBV3-1,CASSQPLSGSYNEQFF,TGTGCCAGCAGCCAACCCCTGAGCGGGAGTTACAATGAGCAGTTCTTC
-,TRBJ1-5,few,TRBV9,CASSPDTYQPQHF,TGTGCCAGCAGCCCCGACACGTATCAGCCCCAGCATTTT
-,TRBJ2-3,-,TRBV27,CASSLSPGLGDDTQYF,TGTGCCAGCAGTTTATCGCCCGGGCTCGGGGATGATACGCAGTATTTT
-,TRBJ1-5,-,TRBV7-2,CASSLGAGAMSNQPQHF,TGTGCCAGCAGCTTAGGGGCAGGGGCTATGAGCAATCAGCCCCAGCATTTT
TRBD1,TRBJ1-2,-,TRBV4-3,CASSQQDRASYGYTF,TGCGCCAGCAGCCAGCAGGACAGGGCATCCTATGGCTACACCTTC
TRBD2,TRBJ2-1,few,TRBV27,CASTLAGGLYNEQFF,TGTGCCAGCACTTTAGCGGGAGGGCTATACAATGAGCAGTTCTTC
-,TRBJ1-2,once,TRBV7-2,CASSFTGTPYGYTF,TGTGCCAGCAGCTTTACCGGGACACCCTATGGCTACACCTTC
-,TRBJ1-2,once,TRBV5-1,CASSLVDEGGYTF,TGCGCCAGCAGCTTGGTTGACGAGGGGGGCTACACCTTC
TRBD2,TRBJ2-1,few,TRBV24-1,CATSDSASGGARYNEQFF,TGTGCCACCAGTGATTCTGCTAGCGGGGGGGCCAGATACAATGAGCAGTTCTTC
-,TRBJ2-2,-,TRBV6-5,CASSNGPELFF,TGTGCCAGCAGTAACGGTCCGGAGCTGTTTTTT
TRBD2,TRBJ2-1,few,TRBV20-1,CSARQAPFSGSGYNEQFF,TGCAGTGCTAGACAAGCCCCCTTTAGCGGGAGTGGGTACAATGAGCAGTTCTTC
-,TRBJ1-5,-,TRBV6-1,CASSERHSNQPQHF,TGTGCCAGCAGTGAAAGACATAGCAATCAGCCCCAGCATTTT
-,TRBJ2-3,few,TRBV10-3,CATCRDPVWTDTQYF,TGTGCCACCTGCCGGGACCCCGTCTGGACAGATACGCAGTATTTT
-,TRBJ2-3,few,TRBV27,CASSSLRVDTQYF,TGTGCCAGCAGTTCCCTTAGGGTGGATACGCAGTATTTT
TRBD1,TRBJ2-1,few,TRBV27,CASTSGGTYNEQFF,TGTGCCAGCACTTCAGGGGGTACTTACAATGAGCAGTTCTTC
TRBD2,TRBJ2-1,-,TRBV9,CASSSGGRSGYEQFF,TGTGCCAGCAGCTCTGGCGGGAGGTCTGGCTATGAGCAGTTCTTC
TRBD2,TRBJ2-3,-,TRBV7-2,CASSPQRGGPDTQYF,TGTGCCAGCAGCCCGCAGCGGGGGGGCCCAGATACGCAGTATTTT
-,TRBJ1-1,-,TRBV24-1,CATIADTSGTEAFF,TGTGCCACCATCGCTGACACGTCAGGCACTGAAGCTTTCTTT
-,TRBJ1-2,-,TRBV10-3,CAAGDRDYGYTF,TGTGCCGCCGGGGACCGTGACTATGGCTACACCTTC
-,TRBJ2-3,-,TRBV20-1,CSARPGFEDTQYF,TGCAGTGCTAGGCCGGGATTTGAAGATACGCAGTATTTT
-,TRBJ1-5,many,TRBV4-3,CASSQPDRPNQPQHF,TGCGCCAGCAGCCAGCCTGACAGGCCCAATCAGCCCCAGCATTTT
TRBD2,TRBJ2-2,-,TRBV9,CASSVKPSGTLGTGELFF,TGTGCCAGCAGCGTCAAGCCTAGCGGGACGCTGGGCACCGGGGAGCTGTTTTTT
TRBD1,TRBJ2-1,few,TRBV28,CASSFSTDRGHIYNEQFF,TGTGCCAGCAGTTTTAGCACCGACAGGGGGCATATCTACAATGAGCAGTTCTTC
TRBD2,TRBJ2-5,-,TRBV5-1,CASSRGTSGTEQYF,TGCGCCAGCAGCCGCGGGACTAGCGGGACTGAGCAGTACTTC
-,TRBJ2-4,-,TRBV4-3,CASSQVPPAGLKKIQYF,TGCGCCAGCAGCCAAGTCCCCCCTGCAGGGCTTAAAAAAATTCAGTACTTC
-,TRBJ2-7,-,TRBV12-3/TRBV12-4,CASLGVKDEQYF,TGTGCCAGTTTAGGGGTGAAGGACGAGCAGTACTTC
-,TRBJ2-3,-,TRBV5-1,CASSLEAGSSTDTQYF,TGCGCCAGCAGCTTGGAGGCAGGTTCTAGCACAGATACGCAGTATTTT
-,TRBJ2-1,few,TRBV10-3,CAISDPSPAAYNEQFF,TGTGCCATCAGTGACCCAAGCCCAGCGGCCTACAATGAGCAGTTCTTC
TRBD1,TRBJ2-7,-,TRBV25-1,CASSETGVREQYF,TGTGCCAGCAGTGAGACAGGGGTTCGGGAGCAGTACTTC